This T cell receptor (beta chain) was captured by sequencing in a study of naive and memory T cell subsets. Study-level results: TCR abundance followed a power law differing between naive and memory subsets. Especially in CD8 cells, naive repertoires contained a few larger clonotypes, possibly CD45RA-re-expressing memory cells. Expression changes during T cell differentiation may affect RNA-based TCR counts. No ground truth validated the naive and memory repertoire findings. Gini index rose across naive, CM, EM and EMRA in CD4 and CD8.

The length of the CDR3 is 18 residues. Germline V gene lookup returns CDR1 MNHEY and CDR2 SVGAGI. The V gene end was trimmed by 4 bases and the J gene end by 2 bases; junction bases not matched to a gene: 11. An equimolar mix of two oligonucleotides served as the beta constant-region primer for TRBC1 and TRBC2. Nested alpha and beta constant-region primers with the SP2 primer drove four PCR rounds on ligated cDNA. TCRdb processed the UMI-ligation and nested PCR reads anew with MiXCR; each CDR3 protein has one entry. The sample includes under 150,000 distinct CDR3 sequences, 15% to 25% of them seen just once. With regard to this clonotype: Its target is not known.

The V gene is TRBV6-5, the J gene TRBJ2-1, with 10 bases matching TRBD2. The sample comprised naive CD8+ T cells from blood. This TCR derives from a human donor in good health. The CDR3 sequence is CASSFDTSGATAYNEQFF. In nucleotides, the CDR3 is TGTGCCAGCAGTTTCGACACTAGCGGGGCGACGGCCTACAATGAGCAGTTCTTC.